Sequencing of this T cell receptor (beta chain) was carried out in a study of T-cell reconstitution after alpha-beta-depleted transplantation in children. During its preparation, the TCRbeta library received unique molecular identifiers. TCRdb ran MiXCR on the PCR reads and lists one entry per CDR3 protein. The data show approximately 640,000 distinct CDR3 sequences, 16% seen once. This clonotype showed up just a few times. The TCR was taken from a human donor who donated a stem cell graft to a child with acute myeloid leukemia. The sample consisted of PBMCs from the stem cell graft donor, taken from the stem cell graft.

The CDR3 DNA follows: TGCAGTGCTAGTCCTGCCGGGACTAGCGGAAAGACCCAGTACTTC. Translation gives CSASPAGTSGKTQYF. The chain combines TRBV20-1 with TRBJ2-5, with 11 bases that match TRBD2. The junction had 9 bases not matched to a gene; V was cut back by 3 bases and J by 6 bases. CDR1 DFQATT and CDR2 SNEGSKA come from the germline V gene (reference sequence). The CDR3 has 15 amino acids.